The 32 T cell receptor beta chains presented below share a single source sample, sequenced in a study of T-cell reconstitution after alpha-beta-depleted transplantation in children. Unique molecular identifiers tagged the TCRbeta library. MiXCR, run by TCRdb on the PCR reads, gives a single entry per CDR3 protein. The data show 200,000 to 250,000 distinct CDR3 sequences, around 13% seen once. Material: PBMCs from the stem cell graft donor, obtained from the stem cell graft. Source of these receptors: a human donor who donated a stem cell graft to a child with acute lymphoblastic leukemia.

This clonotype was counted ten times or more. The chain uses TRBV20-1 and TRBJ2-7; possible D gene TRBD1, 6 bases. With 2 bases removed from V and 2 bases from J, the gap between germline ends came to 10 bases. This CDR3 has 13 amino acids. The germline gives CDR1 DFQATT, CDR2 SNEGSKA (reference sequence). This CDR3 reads CSARSDRTYEQYF. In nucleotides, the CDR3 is TGCAGTGCTAGAAGTGACAGGACCTACGAGCAGTACTTC.

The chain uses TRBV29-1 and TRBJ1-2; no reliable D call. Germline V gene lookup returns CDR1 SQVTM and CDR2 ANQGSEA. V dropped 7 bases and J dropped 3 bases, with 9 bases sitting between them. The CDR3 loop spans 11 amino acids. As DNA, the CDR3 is TGCAGCGCTACTCAAGACTATGGCTACACCTTC. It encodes CSATQDYGYTF.

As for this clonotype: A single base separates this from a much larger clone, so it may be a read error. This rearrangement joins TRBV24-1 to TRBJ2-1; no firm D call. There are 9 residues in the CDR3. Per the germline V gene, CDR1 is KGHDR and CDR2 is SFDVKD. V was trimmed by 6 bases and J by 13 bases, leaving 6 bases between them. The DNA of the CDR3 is TGTGCCACCAGTCAATCCCAGTTCTTC. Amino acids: CATSQSQFF.

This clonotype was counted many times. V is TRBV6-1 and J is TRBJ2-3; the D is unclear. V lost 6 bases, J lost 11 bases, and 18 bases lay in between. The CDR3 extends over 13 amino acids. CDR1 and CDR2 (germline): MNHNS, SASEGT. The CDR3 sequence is CASSPTTGFGQYF. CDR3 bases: TGTGCCAGCAGCCCTACAACCGGGTTTGGGCAGTATTTT.

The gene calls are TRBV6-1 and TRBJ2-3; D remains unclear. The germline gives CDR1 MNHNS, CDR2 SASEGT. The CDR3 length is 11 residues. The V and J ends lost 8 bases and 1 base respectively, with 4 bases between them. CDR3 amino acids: CASEGTDTQYF. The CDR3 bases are TGTGCCAGCGAGGGCACAGATACGCAGTATTTT.

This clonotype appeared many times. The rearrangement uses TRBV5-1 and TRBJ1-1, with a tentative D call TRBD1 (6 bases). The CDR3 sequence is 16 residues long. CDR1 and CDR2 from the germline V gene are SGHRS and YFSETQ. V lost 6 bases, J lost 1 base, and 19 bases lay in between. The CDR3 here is CASTLDRGGRNTEAFF. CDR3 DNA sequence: TGCGCCAGCACCCTAGACAGAGGGGGAAGGAACACTGAAGCTTTCTTT. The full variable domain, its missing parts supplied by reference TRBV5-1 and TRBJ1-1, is KAGVTQTPRYLIKTRGQQVTLSCSPISGHRSVSWYQQTPGQGLQFLFEYFSETQRNKGNFPGRFSGRQFSNSRSEMNVSTLELGDSALYLCASTLDRGGRNTEAFFGQGTRLTVV.

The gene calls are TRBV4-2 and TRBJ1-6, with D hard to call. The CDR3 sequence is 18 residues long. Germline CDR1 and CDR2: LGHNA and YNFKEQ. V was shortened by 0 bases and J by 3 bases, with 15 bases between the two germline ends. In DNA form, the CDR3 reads TGTGCCAGCAGCCAAGAAATTCCGGACCGGAGCTATAATTCACCCCTCCACTTT. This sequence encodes CASSQEIPDRSYNSPLHF.

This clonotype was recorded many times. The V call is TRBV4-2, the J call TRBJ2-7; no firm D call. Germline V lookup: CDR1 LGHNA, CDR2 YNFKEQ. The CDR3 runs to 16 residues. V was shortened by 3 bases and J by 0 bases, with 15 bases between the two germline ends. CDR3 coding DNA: TGTGCCAGCAGCCACTCCTGGGGTTCAGTCTCCTACGAGCAGTACTTC. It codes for CASSHSWGSVSYEQYF.

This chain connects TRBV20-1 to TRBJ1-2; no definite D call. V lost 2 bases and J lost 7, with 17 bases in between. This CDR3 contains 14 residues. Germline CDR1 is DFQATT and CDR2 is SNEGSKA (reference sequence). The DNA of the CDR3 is TGCAGTGCTAGATACCCGACTGGGGAGGGTGGCTACACCTTC. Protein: CSARYPTGEGGYTF.

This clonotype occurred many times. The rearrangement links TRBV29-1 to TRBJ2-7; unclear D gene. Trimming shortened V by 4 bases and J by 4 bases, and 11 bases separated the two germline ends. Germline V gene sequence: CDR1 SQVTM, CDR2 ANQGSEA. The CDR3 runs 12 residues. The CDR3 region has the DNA TGCAGCGTTGGGTCGGTCGAATACGAGCAGTACTTC. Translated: CSVGSVEYEQYF.

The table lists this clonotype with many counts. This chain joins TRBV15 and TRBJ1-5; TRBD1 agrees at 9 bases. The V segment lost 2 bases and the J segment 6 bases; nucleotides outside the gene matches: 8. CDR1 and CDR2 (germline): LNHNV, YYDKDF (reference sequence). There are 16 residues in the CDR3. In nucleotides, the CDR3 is TGTGCCACCAGCAGATCGGACAGGGGTTCTACTCAGCCCCAGCATTTT. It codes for CATSRSDRGSTQPQHF.

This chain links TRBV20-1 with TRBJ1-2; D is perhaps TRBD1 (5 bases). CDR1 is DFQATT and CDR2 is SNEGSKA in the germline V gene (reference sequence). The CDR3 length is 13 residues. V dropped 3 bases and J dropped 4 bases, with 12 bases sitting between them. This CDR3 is CSASVGTGYGYTF. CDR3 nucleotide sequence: TGCAGTGCTAGCGTGGGGACTGGCTATGGCTACACCTTC.

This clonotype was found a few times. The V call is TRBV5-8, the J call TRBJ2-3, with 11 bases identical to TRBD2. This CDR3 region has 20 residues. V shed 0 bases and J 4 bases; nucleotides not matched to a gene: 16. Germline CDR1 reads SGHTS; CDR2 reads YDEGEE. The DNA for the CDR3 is TGTGCCAGCAGCTTGGAGGGGGGGGCTAGCGGGGGGCCGGGGCCAGATACGCAGTATTTT. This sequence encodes CASSLEGGASGGPGPDTQYF.

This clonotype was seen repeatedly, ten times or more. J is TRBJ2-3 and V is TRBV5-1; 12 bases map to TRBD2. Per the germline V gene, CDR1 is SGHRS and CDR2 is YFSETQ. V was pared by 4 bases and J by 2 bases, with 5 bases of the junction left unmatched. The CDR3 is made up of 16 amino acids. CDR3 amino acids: CASSGGLAGSTDTQYF. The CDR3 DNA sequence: TGCGCCAGCAGCGGGGGACTAGCGGGCTCCACAGATACGCAGTATTTT.

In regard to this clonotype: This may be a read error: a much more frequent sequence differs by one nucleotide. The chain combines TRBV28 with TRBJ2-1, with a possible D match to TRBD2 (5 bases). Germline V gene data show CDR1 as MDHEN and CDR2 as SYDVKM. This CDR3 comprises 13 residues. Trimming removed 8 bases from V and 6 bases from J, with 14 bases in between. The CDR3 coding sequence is TGTGCCAGCCGACTTAGCGTGAGCAATGAGCAGTTCTTC. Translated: CASRLSVSNEQFF.

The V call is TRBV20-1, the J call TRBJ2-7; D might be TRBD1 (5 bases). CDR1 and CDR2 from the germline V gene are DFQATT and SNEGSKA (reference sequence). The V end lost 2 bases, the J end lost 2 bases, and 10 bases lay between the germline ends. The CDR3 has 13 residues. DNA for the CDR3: TGCAGTGCTAGACAGGGCTTACCCTACGAGCAGTACTTC. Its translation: CSARQGLPYEQYF.

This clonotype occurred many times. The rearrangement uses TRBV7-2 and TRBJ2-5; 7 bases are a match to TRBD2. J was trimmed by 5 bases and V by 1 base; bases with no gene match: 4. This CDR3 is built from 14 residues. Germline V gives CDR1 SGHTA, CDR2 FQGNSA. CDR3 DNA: TGTGCCAGCAGCTTAGAGACTAGCCGGGAGACCCAGTACTTC. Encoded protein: CASSLETSRETQYF.

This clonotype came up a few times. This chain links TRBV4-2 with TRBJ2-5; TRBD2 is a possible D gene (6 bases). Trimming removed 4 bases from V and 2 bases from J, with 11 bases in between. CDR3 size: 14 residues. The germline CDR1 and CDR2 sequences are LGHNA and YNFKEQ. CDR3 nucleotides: TGTGCCAGCAGCCCGATACTAGCACAAGAGACCCAGTACTTC. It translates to CASSPILAQETQYF.

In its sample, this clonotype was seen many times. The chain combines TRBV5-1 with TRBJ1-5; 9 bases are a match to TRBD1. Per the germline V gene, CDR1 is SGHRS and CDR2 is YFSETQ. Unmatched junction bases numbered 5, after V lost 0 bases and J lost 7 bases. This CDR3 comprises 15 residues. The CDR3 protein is CASSLGQGDRQPQHF. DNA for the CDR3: TGCGCCAGCAGCTTGGGACAGGGGGATCGGCAGCCCCAGCATTTT.

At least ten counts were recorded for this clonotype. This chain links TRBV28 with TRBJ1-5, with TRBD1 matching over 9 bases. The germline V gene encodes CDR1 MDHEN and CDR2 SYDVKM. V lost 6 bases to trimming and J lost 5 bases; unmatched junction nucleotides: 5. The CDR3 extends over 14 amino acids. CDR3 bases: TGTGCCAGCAGCCTAGGACAGGGGCATCAGCCCCAGCATTTT. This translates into CASSLGQGHQPQHF.

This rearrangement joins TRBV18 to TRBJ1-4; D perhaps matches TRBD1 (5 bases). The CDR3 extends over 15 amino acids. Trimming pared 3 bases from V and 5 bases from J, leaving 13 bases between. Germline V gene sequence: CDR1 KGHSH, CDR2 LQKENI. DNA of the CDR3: TGTGCCAGCTCACCGGGGACTCCCAGGAATGAAAAACTGTTTTTT. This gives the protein CASSPGTPRNEKLFF.

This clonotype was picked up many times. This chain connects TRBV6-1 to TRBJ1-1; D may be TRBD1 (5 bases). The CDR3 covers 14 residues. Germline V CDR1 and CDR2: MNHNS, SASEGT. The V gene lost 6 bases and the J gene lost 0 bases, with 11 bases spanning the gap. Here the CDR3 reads CASSSTGVNTEAFF. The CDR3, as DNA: TGTGCCAGCAGCTCCACGGGGGTGAACACTGAAGCTTTCTTT.

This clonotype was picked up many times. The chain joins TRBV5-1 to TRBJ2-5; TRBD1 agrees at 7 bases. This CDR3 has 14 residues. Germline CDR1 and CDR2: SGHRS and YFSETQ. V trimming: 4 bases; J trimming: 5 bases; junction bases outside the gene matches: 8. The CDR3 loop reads CASSPGQVRETQYF. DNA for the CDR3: TGCGCCAGCAGCCCCGGACAGGTCCGGGAGACCCAGTACTTC.

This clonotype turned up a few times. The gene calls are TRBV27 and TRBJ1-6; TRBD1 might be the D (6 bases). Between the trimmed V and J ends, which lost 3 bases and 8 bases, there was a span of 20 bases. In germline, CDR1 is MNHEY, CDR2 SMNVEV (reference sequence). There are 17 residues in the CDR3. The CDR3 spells CASSFMRVGQGHSPLHF. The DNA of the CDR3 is TGTGCCAGCAGTTTTATGCGGGTTGGGCAGGGGCATTCACCCCTCCACTTT.

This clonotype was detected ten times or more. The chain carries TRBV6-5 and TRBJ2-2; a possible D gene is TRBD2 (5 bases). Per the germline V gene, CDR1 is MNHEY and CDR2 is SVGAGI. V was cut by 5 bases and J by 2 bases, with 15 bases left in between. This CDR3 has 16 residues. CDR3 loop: CASSHFLEVNTGELFF. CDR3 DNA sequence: TGTGCCAGCAGTCATTTCCTGGAGGTTAACACCGGGGAGCTGTTTTTT.

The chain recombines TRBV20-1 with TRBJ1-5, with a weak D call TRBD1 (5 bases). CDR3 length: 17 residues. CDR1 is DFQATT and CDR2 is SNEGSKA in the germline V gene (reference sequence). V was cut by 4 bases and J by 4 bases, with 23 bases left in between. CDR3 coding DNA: TGCAGTGCTATAAGGGGTGCTCCTACAACTCCGAATCAGCCCCAGCATTTT. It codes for CSAIRGAPTTPNQPQHF.

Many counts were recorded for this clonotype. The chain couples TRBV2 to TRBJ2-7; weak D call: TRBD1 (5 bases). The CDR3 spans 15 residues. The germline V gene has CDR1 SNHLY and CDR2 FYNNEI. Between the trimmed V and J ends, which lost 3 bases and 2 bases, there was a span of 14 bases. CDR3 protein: CASSEGPAMTYEQYF. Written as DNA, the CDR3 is TGTGCCAGCAGTGAGGGGCCGGCAATGACCTACGAGCAGTACTTC.

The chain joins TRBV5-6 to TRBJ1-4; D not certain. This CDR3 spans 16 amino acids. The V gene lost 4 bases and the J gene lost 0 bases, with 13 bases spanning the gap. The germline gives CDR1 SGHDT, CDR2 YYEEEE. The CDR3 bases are TGTGCCAGCAGCGTTCCGGGCCTTGCAACTAATGAAAAACTGTTTTTT. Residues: CASSVPGLATNEKLFF.

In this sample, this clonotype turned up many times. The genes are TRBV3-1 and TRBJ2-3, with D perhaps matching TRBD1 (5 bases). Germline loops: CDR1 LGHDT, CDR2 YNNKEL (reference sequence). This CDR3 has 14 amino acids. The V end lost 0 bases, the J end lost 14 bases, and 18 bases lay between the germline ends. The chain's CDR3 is CASSQDGAASAGYF. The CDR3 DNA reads TGTGCCAGCAGCCAAGATGGGGCGGCCTCGGCCGGGTATTTT.

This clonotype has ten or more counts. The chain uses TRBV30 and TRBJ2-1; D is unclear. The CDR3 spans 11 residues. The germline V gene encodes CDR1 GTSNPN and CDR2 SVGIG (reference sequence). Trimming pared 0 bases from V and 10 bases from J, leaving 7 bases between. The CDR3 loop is CAWSVGPEQFF. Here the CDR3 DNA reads TGTGCCTGGAGTGTAGGTCCGGAGCAGTTCTTC.

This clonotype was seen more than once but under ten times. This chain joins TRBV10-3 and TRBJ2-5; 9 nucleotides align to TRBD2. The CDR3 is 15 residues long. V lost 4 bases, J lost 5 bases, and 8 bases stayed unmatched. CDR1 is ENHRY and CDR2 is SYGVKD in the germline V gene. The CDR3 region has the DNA TGTGCCATCAGTGTTAGCGGGAGCCTGACGGAGACCCAGTACTTC. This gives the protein CAISVSGSLTETQYF.

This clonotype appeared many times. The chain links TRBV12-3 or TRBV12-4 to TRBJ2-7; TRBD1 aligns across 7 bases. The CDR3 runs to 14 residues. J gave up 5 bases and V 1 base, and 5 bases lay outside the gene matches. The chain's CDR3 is CASSLGPQGDEQYF. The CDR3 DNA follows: TGTGCCAGCAGTTTAGGGCCTCAGGGGGACGAGCAGTACTTC.